This T cell receptor (beta chain) was captured by sequencing in a study of blood T cells in healthy people across ages (dated by TCRdb to between 2015 and 2017). Turning to the overall study: In model experiments, roughly one uniquely barcoded TCR beta cDNA molecule per two T cells was captured by template switching. To track age-related changes in TCR beta repertoire diversity, the study relied on deep sequencing normalized with unique cDNA molecular identifiers. The donors were split into four age groups: young (average about 16 years), middle-aged (39), aged (62) and long-lived (approximately 89). For two donors (one aged 18 to 30 and one aged 80 or older), the study analyzed two additional independent replicas of 1 million unique cDNA reads from the same blood draw. Summary of the overall study and its limitations: Estimates of total diversity based on one million sequenced T cells were considered lower bounds and underestimates. Because the CMV infection status of the donors was unknown, age-related changes in expanded clonotypes may potentially have been confounded. A strong correlation was found between observed TCR beta diversity and the percentage of naive T cells measured by flow cytometry. Observed TCR beta diversity per million T cells fell roughly linearly with age, and a significant reduction was already apparent by age approximately 41. Since profiling was done on bulk unsorted PBMCs, naive and antigen-experienced compartments could not be conclusively compared. Compared with the aged group, the long-lived group had more naive CD4+ T cells, fewer expanded clones and increased TCR diversity, a pattern suggesting age selection.

The donors were 40 or so Caucasian individuals from Russia, aged 6 to 90 years, who were systemically healthy. Roughly 9.5 milliliters of peripheral blood were drawn from each donor into EDTA-treated Vacutainer tubes. Ficoll-Paque density-gradient centrifugation was used to isolate PBMCs, with at least 6 million per sample. Trizol reagent was used to extract total RNA from PBMCs, with at least 6 micrograms per sample. For every donor, an aliquot of PBMCs went through flow cytometry to measure the percentages of naive CD45RAhigh/CD27high T cells. Receptor amplification or capture employed 5' RACE. The sequencing machine was an Illumina HiSeq 2500. A second PCR of roughly 6 to 12 cycles was performed with a sample-barcoded 5' primer and a J-beta primer mix. A template-switch 5' adaptor carrying 12 random nucleotides introduced a unique molecular identifier onto each TCR beta cDNA molecule. Each sample yielded at least 3 million CDR3-containing paired-end reads. First-strand cDNA was synthesized from all RNA with the Mint cDNA synthesis kit, primed by a TRBC-specific oligonucleotide. After uracil-DNA glycosylase treatment, a first 18-cycle PCR used universal primers M1SS and BC2_uni_R on all cDNA. For the original study's pipeline: For normalization, 1 million high-quality reads, each with a distinct molecular identifier, were randomly selected from each sample. Instead of being binned into consensus sequences, reads that shared molecular identifiers were thrown out. MiTCR, run with a Q25 quality threshold and the strictest error-elimination algorithm, handled CDR3 identification, clonotype clustering and error correction. A nonparametric unseen species model using Euler transformation provided a lower-bound estimate of total TCR beta diversity. TCRdb passed the public sequencing reads through fastp at Q25 and MiXCR, retaining productive beta sequences. One record per CDR3 amino acid sequence lists the most common genes and DNA. The V and J calls and clone size come from TCRdb's table, not from the authors' own analysis. This sample is represented by more than 450,000 distinct CDR3 sequences; around a quarter of them were singletons. The ten largest clones add up to 3% to 4.5% of the sample.

This clonotype was counted between two and nine times. Its binding antigen is unknown. No per-base quality is available; no much larger clone lies one base away. From the cysteine up to the phenylalanine, the CDR3 has a length of 16 residues. Kept here is only the CDR3 DNA, which spans 48 bases and is read in frame from base 1. Looking up the germline V gene yields CDR1 SGHTA and CDR2 FQGNSA. These same records also appear under a second study, on T cells of mothers and their children. The second study reports: The donors were nine systemically healthy Caucasian individuals, made up of three mothers and their six children. cDNA synthesis used all of the extracted RNA, with 1.5 ug of RNA in each 15 ul reaction. In the second PCR, sample barcodes and 2-4 random nucleotides were introduced via the M1S primer. Over 9.5 million TCR beta CDR3 reads were obtained for each mother, and some 3 million reads were obtained for each child. In both related and unrelated pairs, thymic selection shapes the output of TCR recombination in a similar way, with inherited differences having only a minor effect. Related mother-child pairs always showed normalized repertoire overlap that was slightly higher than in unrelated mother-child pairs, though the difference was never significant. No persistent microchimeric T cell clones were detected, at a sensitivity of approximately 110 clones per million clonotypes. To look for features that set related mother-child pairs apart from unrelated individuals, the researchers ran deep NGS to compare the TCR beta repertoires of mothers and children. Mothers averaged roughly 40 +/- 4 years of age and children averaged roughly 10 +/- 4 years. After adapters were ligated using NEBNext reagents, the libraries underwent 100+100 nt paired-end sequencing on an Illumina HiSeq 2000. To prevent cross-contamination, the mother and child libraries were prepared a month apart and were sequenced in separate runs. For each donor, between about 500,000 and 2,000,000 distinct TCR beta clonotypes were identified. Naive TCR beta clonotypes were estimated from low-frequency clonotypes matched to each donor's FACS-determined naive share, without sorting.

The chain couples TRBV7-2 to TRBJ2-7; the D segment could be TRBD2, given 6 matching bases. Near its end, the DNA agrees better with TRBJ2-5, so the J call may be wrong. This clonotype was obtained from a boy aged 2-15 years in good health. Input material: blood. The CDR3 has the sequence CASSSTGTGVQETQYF. DNA sequence: TGTGCCAGCAGCTCGACCGGGACGGGGGTCCAAGAGACCCAGTACTTC.